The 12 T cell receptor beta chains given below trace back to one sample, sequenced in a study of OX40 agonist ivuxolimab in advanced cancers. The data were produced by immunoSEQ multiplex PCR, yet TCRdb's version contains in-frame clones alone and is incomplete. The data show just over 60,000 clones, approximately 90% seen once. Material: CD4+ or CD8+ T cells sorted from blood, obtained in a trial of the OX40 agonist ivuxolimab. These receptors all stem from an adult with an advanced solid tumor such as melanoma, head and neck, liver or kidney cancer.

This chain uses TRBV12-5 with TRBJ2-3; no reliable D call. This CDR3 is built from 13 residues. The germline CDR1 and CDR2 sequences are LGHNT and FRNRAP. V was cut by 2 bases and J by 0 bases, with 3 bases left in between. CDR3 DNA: TGTGCTAGTGGTTTGAGCAGCACAGATACGCAGTATTTT. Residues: CASGLSSTDTQYF.

The CDR3 nucleotides read TGTGCCAGCAGCCGACAGGGGAACCAAGAGACCCAGTACTTC. Translating it yields CASSRQGNQETQYF. The rearrangement uses TRBV7-2 and TRBJ2-5, with 8 bases lining up with TRBD1. The V gene end was trimmed by 5 bases and the J gene end by 0 bases; junction bases not matched to a gene: 2. The CDR3 extends over 14 amino acids. Germline V gives CDR1 SGHTA, CDR2 FQGNSA.

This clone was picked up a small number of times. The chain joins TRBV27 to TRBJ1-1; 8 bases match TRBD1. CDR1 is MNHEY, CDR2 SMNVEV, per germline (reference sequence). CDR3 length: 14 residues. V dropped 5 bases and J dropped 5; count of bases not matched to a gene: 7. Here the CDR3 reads CASSVNRGRTEAFF. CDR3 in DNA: TGTGCCAGCAGTGTCAACAGGGGGAGGACTGAAGCTTTCTTT.

CDR3 residues: CASSFASTDTQYF. The CDR3 DNA follows: TGTGCCAGCAGCTTTGCTAGCACAGATACGCAGTATTTT. V gene TRBV5-8 combines with J gene TRBJ2-3, with D hard to call. Trimming took off 2 bases at V and 0 bases at J, with 4 bases between the two ends. CDR3 length: 13 amino acids. Per germline, CDR1 SGHTS and CDR2 YDEGEE.

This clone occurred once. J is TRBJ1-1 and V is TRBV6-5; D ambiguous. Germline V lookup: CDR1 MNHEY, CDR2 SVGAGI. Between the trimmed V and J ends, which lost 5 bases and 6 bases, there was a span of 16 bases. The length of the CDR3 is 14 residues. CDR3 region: CASSPLISMAEAFF. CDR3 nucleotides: TGTGCCAGCAGTCCCCTGATATCTATGGCTGAAGCTTTCTTT.

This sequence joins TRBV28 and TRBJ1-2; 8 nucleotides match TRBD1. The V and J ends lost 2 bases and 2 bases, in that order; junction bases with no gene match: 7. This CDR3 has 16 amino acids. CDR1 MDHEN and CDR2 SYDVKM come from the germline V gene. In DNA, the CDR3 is TGTGCCAGCAGTTTAGATAGGACAGGGTTAAACTATGGCTACACCTTC. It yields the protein CASSLDRTGLNYGYTF.

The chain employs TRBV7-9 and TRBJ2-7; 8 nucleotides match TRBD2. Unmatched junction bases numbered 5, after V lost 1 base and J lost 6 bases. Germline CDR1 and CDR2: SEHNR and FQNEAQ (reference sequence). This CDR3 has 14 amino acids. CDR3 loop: CASSLEVLAGEQYF. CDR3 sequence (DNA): TGTGCCAGCAGCTTAGAGGTCCTAGCGGGCGAGCAGTACTTC.

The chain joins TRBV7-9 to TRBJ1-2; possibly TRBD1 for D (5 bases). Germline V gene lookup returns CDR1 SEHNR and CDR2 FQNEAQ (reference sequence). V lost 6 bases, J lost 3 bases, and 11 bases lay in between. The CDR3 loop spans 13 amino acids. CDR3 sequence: CASSRTRDYGYTF. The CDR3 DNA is TGTGCCAGCAGTCGTACCAGGGACTATGGCTACACCTTC. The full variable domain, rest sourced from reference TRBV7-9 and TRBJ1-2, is DTGVSQNPRHKITKRGQNVTFRCDPISEHNRLYWYRQTLGQGPEFLTYFQNEAQLEKSRLLSDRFSAERPKGSFSTLEIQRTEQGDSAMYLCASSRTRDYGYTFGSGTRLTVV.

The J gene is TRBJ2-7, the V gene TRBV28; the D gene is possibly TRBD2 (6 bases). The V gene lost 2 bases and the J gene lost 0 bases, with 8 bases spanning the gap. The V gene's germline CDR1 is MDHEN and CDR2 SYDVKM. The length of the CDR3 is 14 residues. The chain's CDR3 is CASSLGTPSYEQYF. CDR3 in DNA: TGTGCCAGCAGTTTAGGGACTCCCTCCTACGAGCAGTACTTC.

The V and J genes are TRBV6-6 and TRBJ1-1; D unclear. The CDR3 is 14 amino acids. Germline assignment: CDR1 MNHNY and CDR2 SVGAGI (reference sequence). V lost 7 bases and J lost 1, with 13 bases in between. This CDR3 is CASTYGRQNTEAFF. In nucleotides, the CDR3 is TGTGCCAGCACCTACGGACGACAGAACACTGAAGCTTTCTTT.

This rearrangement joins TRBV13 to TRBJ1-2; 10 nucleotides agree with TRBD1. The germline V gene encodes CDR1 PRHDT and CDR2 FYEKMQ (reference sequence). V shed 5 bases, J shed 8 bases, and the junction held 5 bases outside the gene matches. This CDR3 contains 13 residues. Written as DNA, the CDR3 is TGTGCCAGCAGCCGACAGGGGGCGGAGGGCTACACCTTC. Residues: CASSRQGAEGYTF.

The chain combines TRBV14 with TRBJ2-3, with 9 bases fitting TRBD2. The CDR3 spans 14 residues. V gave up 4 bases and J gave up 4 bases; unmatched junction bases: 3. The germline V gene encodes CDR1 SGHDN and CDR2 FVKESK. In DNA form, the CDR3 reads TGTGCCAGCAGCCGTAGCGGGAGCCCAGATACGCAGTATTTT. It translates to CASSRSGSPDTQYF.